The 31 T cell receptor beta chains listed next were all sequenced from one sample in a study of cytomegalovirus exposure and HLA in healthy donors. Primers for the PCR totalled 60 Vbeta and 13 Jbeta. Sequenced by immunoSEQ multiplex PCR; TCRdb stores in-frame clones only, minus some. The profile shows approximately 190,000 clones, 10% to 15% of them singletons. Material for sequencing was PBMCs. These receptors were taken from a man aged 50-59 years in good health and CMV-seropositive.

J is TRBJ1-6 and V is TRBV7-3; D gene ambiguous. CDR1 is SGHTA and CDR2 is FQGTGA in the germline V gene. The ends were cut back, 2 bases at V and 6 bases at J, with 5 bases in the middle. The CDR3 covers 13 residues. CDR3 amino acids: CASSLEVNSPLHF. The DNA of the CDR3 is TGTGCCAGCAGCTTAGAGGTTAATTCACCCCTCCACTTT.

The CDR3 sequence is CASTIGQGARYEQYV. CDR3 in DNA: TGTGCCAGCACCATCGGACAGGGGGCCCGCTACGAGCAGTACGTC. The rearrangement uses TRBV6-1 and TRBJ2-7, with 11 nucleotides matching TRBD1. The CDR3 is 15 residues long. CDR1 and CDR2 (germline): MNHNS, SASEGT. V shed 7 bases and J 3 bases; nucleotides not matched to a gene: 8.

CDR3 nucleotides: TGTGCCAGCTCCCTGCTAGGACAGGGGAGCACAGATACGCAGTATTTT. Amino acid sequence: CASSLLGQGSTDTQYF. This sequence joins TRBV18 and TRBJ2-3, with TRBD1 matching 9 bases. The V and J ends lost 6 bases and 0 bases, in that order; junction bases with no gene match: 7. The CDR3 contains 16 residues. Germline assignment: CDR1 KGHSH and CDR2 LQKENI.

This clone turned up a few times. At one boundary the junction diverges from the germline segment, which might be a read error. Other DNA sequences in the sample encode the same CDR3. This sequence joins TRBV6-4 and TRBJ1-6; D is undetermined. The CDR3 sequence is 14 residues long. The germline CDR1 and CDR2 sequences are MRHNA and SNTAGT. CDR3 amino acids: CASSEEPEGSPIHF. In DNA form, the CDR3 reads TGTGCCAGCAGTGAGGAACCCGAGGGTTCACCCATCCACTTC.

The rearrangement uses TRBV2 and TRBJ1-2, with 10 bases fitting TRBD1. The CDR3 length is 16 residues. Germline CDR1 is SNHLY and CDR2 is FYNNEI. The V segment lost 1 base and the J segment 1 base; nucleotides outside the gene matches: 3. The CDR3 here is CASSEGTGGFNYGYTF. For the CDR3, the DNA is TGTGCCAGCAGTGAAGGGACAGGGGGTTTTAACTATGGCTACACCTTC.

The rearrangement links TRBV19 to TRBJ2-1, with 8 bases aligning to TRBD2. There are 15 residues in the CDR3. V trimming: 9 bases; J trimming: 0 bases; junction bases outside the gene matches: 7. Germline lookup yields CDR1 LNHDA and CDR2 SQIVND (reference sequence). The CDR3, as DNA: TGTGCCAGCTTCCCCGGGGGGGACTCCTACAATGAGCAGTTCTTC. Protein sequence: CASFPGGDSYNEQFF. Filled out from reference TRBV19 and TRBJ2-1, the complete variable domain reads DGGITQSPKYLFRKEGQNVTLSCEQNLNHDAMYWYRQDPGQGLRLIYYSQIVNDFQKGDIAEGYSVSREKKESFPLTVTSAQKNPTAFYLCASFPGGDSYNEQFFGPGTRLTVL.

This chain uses TRBV6-5 with TRBJ1-1; TRBD1 is a possible D gene (6 bases). This CDR3 has 14 amino acids. Germline CDR1 is MNHEY and CDR2 is SVGAGI. The V and J ends lost 2 bases and 4 bases respectively, with 11 bases between them. The CDR3 nucleotides read TGTGCCAGCAGTTACATGGGGGCAAGCACTGAAGCTTTCTTT. It is translated as CASSYMGASTEAFF.

This clone was recorded a few times. V gene TRBV11-3 combines with J gene TRBJ1-1; D gene ambiguous. The CDR3 is 13 residues long. Looked up from germline, CDR1 is SGHNT and CDR2 is YENEEA. V was clipped by 1 base and J by 6 bases, with 9 bases between them. CDR3 region: CASSLVSEAEAFF. DNA for the CDR3: TGTGCCAGCAGCTTAGTTTCCGAGGCTGAAGCTTTCTTT.

This clone ranks as medium-sized. The genes are TRBV4-3 and TRBJ1-6, with 7 bases lining up with TRBD1. Germline trimming cut 3 bases from V and 4 bases from J; bases unmatched to any gene: 21. CDR1 and CDR2 from the germline V gene are LGHNA and YSLEER. The CDR3 runs 21 residues. The CDR3 reads CASSQDSLTGDSLFYNSPLHF. The CDR3 nucleotides read TGCGCCAGCAGCCAGGACTCCCTTACCGGGGACAGTTTATTTTATAATTCACCCCTCCACTTT.

The chain links TRBV11-3 to TRBJ1-1, with D hard to call. Germline V gives CDR1 SGHNT, CDR2 YENEEA. V lost 5 bases and J 4 bases, leaving 17 bases between the germline ends. The CDR3 loop spans 15 amino acids. The CDR3 loop is CASSPREGELTEAFF. The CDR3 region has the DNA TGTGCCAGCAGCCCCCGGGAGGGTGAGCTCACTGAAGCTTTCTTT. The full variable domain, in which reference TRBV11-3 and TRBJ1-1 provide the parts outside the CDR3, is EAGVVQSPRYKIIEKKQPVAFWCNPISGHNTLYWYLQNLGQGPELLIRYENEEAVDDSQLPKDRFSAERLKGVDSTLKIQPAELGDSAVYLCASSPREGELTEAFFGQGTRLTVV.

This clone has more than one count but fewer than ten. The chain couples TRBV5-4 to TRBJ1-1; a possible D gene is TRBD1 (6 bases). Germline V gives CDR1 SGHNT, CDR2 YYREEE (reference sequence). The CDR3 extends over 15 amino acids. V was trimmed by 4 bases and J by 1 base, leaving 14 bases between them. Here the CDR3 DNA reads TGTGCCAGCAGCCCTCGGGAGGGGGGGAACACTGAAGCTTTCTTT. Translation gives CASSPREGGNTEAFF.

This clone was detected a few times. The chain couples TRBV30 to TRBJ2-1, with D possibly matching TRBD1 (5 bases). The CDR3 length is 14 residues. Germline V gene sequence: CDR1 GTSNPN, CDR2 SVGIG (reference sequence). Deletions cut 7 bases from V and 7 bases from J, with 20 bases between. The CDR3 nucleotides read TGTGCCTACCTCGTAGGACAAGGTCGGAATGAGCAGTTCTTC. Residues: CAYLVGQGRNEQFF.

The chain employs TRBV15 and TRBJ1-5; D is undetermined. With 0 bases removed from V and 4 bases from J, the gap between germline ends came to 16 bases. The germline V gene has CDR1 LNHNV and CDR2 YYDKDF (reference sequence). The CDR3 sequence is 17 residues long. CDR3: CATSRDSRRALNQPQHF. The CDR3 nucleotides read TGTGCCACCAGCAGAGATTCTCGGAGGGCCTTAAATCAGCCCCAGCATTTT.

The chain joins TRBV27 to TRBJ1-6; 7 nucleotides align to TRBD1. Germline V gene sequence: CDR1 MNHEY, CDR2 SMNVEV (reference sequence). The J segment lost 9 bases and the V segment lost 6 bases, leaving 5 bases of the junction unmatched. CDR3 length: 13 amino acids. This chain's CDR3 is CASSRDRGSPLHF. CDR3 bases: TGTGCCAGCAGCCGGGACAGAGGTTCACCCCTCCACTTT.

The J gene is TRBJ2-3, the V gene TRBV9; D remains ambiguous. This CDR3 region has 14 residues. From germline, CDR1 is SGDLS and CDR2 YYNGEE. The ends were cut back, 0 bases at V and 2 bases at J, with 7 bases in the middle. CDR3 amino acids: CASSVVEYTDTQYF. CDR3 in DNA: TGTGCCAGCAGCGTAGTCGAGTACACAGATACGCAGTATTTT.

This clone was seen a handful of times. In nucleotides, the CDR3 is TGTGCCAGCAGTGACGGCCTAGCGGGGACTGGGGCCAACGTCCTGACTTTC. Amino acids: CASSDGLAGTGANVLTF. The chain has TRBV6-4 and TRBJ2-6; 9 bases align to TRBD2. Germline assignment: CDR1 MRHNA and CDR2 SNTAGT. The CDR3 consists of 17 residues. V was pared by 2 bases and J by 2 bases, with 4 bases of the junction left unmatched.

Notes on this clone: At one boundary the junction diverges from the germline segment, which might be a read error. The chain employs TRBV11-3 and TRBJ2-3; TRBD2 matches 15 bases. The CDR3 has 15 amino acids. CDR1 is SGHNT and CDR2 is YENEEA in the germline V gene. CDR3: CASSSGLAGGPKPEF. The CDR3 DNA reads TGTGCCAGCAGCTCCGGACTAGCGGGGGGGCCTAAGCCCGAATTT. The entire variable domain, with the rest obtained from reference TRBV11-3 and TRBJ2-3, is as follows: EAGVVQSPRYKIIEKKQPVAFWCNPISGHNTLYWYLQNLGQGPELLIRYENEEAVDDSQLPKDRFSAERLKGVDSTLKIQPAELGDSAVYLCASSSGLAGGPKPEFGPGTRLTVL.

This clone was seen more than once but under ten times. This chain links TRBV5-7 with TRBJ1-2, with unresolved D. TRBV5-7 falls under the ORF class, with uncertain function. The CDR3 covers 15 residues. Trimming cost V 0 bases and J 1 base, with 10 bases left between them. CDR3 residues: CASSLGGGLNYGYTF. The CDR3, as DNA: TGTGCCAGCAGCTTGGGCGGCGGCCTTAACTATGGCTACACCTTC.

This clone was seen only a few times. V is TRBV7-2 and J is TRBJ2-3, with 12 bases lining up with TRBD2. Germline V gene data show CDR1 as SGHTA and CDR2 as FQGNSA. This CDR3 contains 14 residues. The V gene end was trimmed by 0 bases and the J gene end by 8 bases; junction bases not matched to a gene: 0. The CDR3 region is CASSLATSGGTQYF. CDR3 DNA sequence: TGTGCCAGCAGCTTAGCGACTAGCGGGGGTACGCAGTATTTT.

Only a few counts were recorded for this clone. V gene TRBV18 combines with J gene TRBJ1-2; D remains unclear. V gave up 8 bases and J gave up 0 bases, with 10 bases separating them. In germline, CDR1 is KGHSH, CDR2 LQKENI. This CDR3 is built from 13 residues. In nucleotides, the CDR3 is TGTGCCAGCCTCCCGGGTTCTAACTATGGCTACACCTTC. This encodes CASLPGSNYGYTF.

This chain connects TRBV5-1 to TRBJ1-4, with D possibly TRBD1 on 5 matching bases. The germline V gene encodes CDR1 SGHRS and CDR2 YFSETQ. Trimming left V 0 bases short and J 5 bases short, with 11 bases between. This CDR3 spans 15 amino acids. DNA of the CDR3: TGCGCCAGCAGCTTGGGGGCAGGGCCAAATGAAAAACTGTTTTTT. It encodes CASSLGAGPNEKLFF.

The chain has TRBV7-9 and TRBJ1-1; D gene uncertain. This CDR3 contains 15 residues. V was clipped by 5 bases and J by 0 bases, with 13 bases between them. CDR1 and CDR2 from the germline V gene are SEHNR and FQNEAQ (reference sequence). CDR3 in DNA: TGTGCCAGCAGCCCAAAAGACACCTTGAACACTGAAGCTTTCTTT. Translated, it gives CASSPKDTLNTEAFF.

This clone was found a few times. The chain links TRBV5-6 to TRBJ2-7, with TRBD1 matching over 8 bases. Germline trimming cut 4 bases from V and 7 bases from J; bases unmatched to any gene: 13. The CDR3 totals 15 residues. Germline V gene lookup returns CDR1 SGHDT and CDR2 YYEEEE. The CDR3: CASSPGGQGAREQYV. DNA of the CDR3: TGTGCCAGCAGCCCCGGTGGGCAGGGGGCAAGAGAGCAGTACGTC.

This clone came up a few times. The chain recombines TRBV2 with TRBJ2-1; TRBD2 agrees at 7 bases. Germline CDR1 SNHLY, CDR2 FYNNEI. The CDR3 is made up of 15 amino acids. V gave up 6 bases and J gave up 0 bases; unmatched junction bases: 5. The DNA for the CDR3 is TGTGCCAGCAGAGGGACTACTAGCTCCTACAATGAGCAGTTCTTC. Encoded protein: CASRGTTSSYNEQFF.

This clone was seen a handful of times. The gene calls are TRBV18 and TRBJ2-7; tentatively, D is TRBD1 (5 bases). Per the germline V gene, CDR1 is KGHSH and CDR2 is LQKENI. The V end lost 2 bases, the J end lost 7 bases, and 12 bases lay between the germline ends. The length of the CDR3 is 13 residues. The CDR3 nucleotides read TGTGCCAGCTCACCAAAACAGGAGATTGAGCAGTACTTC. Translation gives CASSPKQEIEQYF.

This rearrangement joins TRBV5-4 to TRBJ1-2, with 8 bases identical to TRBD1. The ends lost 4 bases at V and 4 bases at J; junction bases unmatched: 6. This CDR3 is built from 14 residues. Germline CDR1 and CDR2: SGHNT and YYREEE (reference sequence). In DNA, the CDR3 is TGTGCCAGCAGCCTGAAAGACAGGGGCTATGGCTACACCTTC. Protein product: CASSLKDRGYGYTF.

A few counts support this clone. This chain links TRBV6-1 with TRBJ2-5; D gene ambiguous. V was clipped by 0 bases and J by 4 bases, with 9 bases between them. Germline V lookup: CDR1 MNHNS, CDR2 SASEGT. CDR3 length equals 14 residues. Written as DNA, the CDR3 is TGTGCCAGCAGTGAAGCGCTAAGTGCAGAGACCCAGTACTTC. Its protein is CASSEALSAETQYF.

J is TRBJ1-1 and V is TRBV12-5; 7 nucleotides line up with TRBD1. The V gene's germline CDR1 is LGHNT and CDR2 FRNRAP. The V segment lost 1 base and the J segment 12 bases; nucleotides outside the gene matches: 2. CDR3 size: 11 residues. CDR3 nucleotides: TGTGCTAGTGGTTTGGAGGGGGCACCTTTCTTT. This encodes CASGLEGAPFF.

This rearrangement joins TRBV13 to TRBJ2-3; 8 nucleotides match TRBD2. Germline lookup yields CDR1 PRHDT and CDR2 FYEKMQ (reference sequence). The length of the CDR3 is 14 residues. V shed 0 bases and J 10 bases; nucleotides not matched to a gene: 6. The CDR3 nucleotides read TGTGCCAGCAGCTTAGGCCTTGCGGGGGGTTCGCAGTATTTT. As protein: CASSLGLAGGSQYF.

The chain links TRBV27 to TRBJ1-1; D remains unclear. This CDR3 region has 16 residues. Germline V gene data show CDR1 as MNHEY and CDR2 as SMNVEV (reference sequence). Trimming removed 1 base at V and 0 bases at J, with 12 bases between. The CDR3 loop is CASSLWTGTMNTEAFF. DNA for the CDR3: TGTGCCAGCAGTTTATGGACGGGAACGATGAACACTGAAGCTTTCTTT.

This chain uses TRBV4-2 with TRBJ1-2, with 9 positions matching TRBD1. The CDR3 loop spans 16 amino acids. V lost 3 bases and J lost 3; bases outside the gene matches: 8. CDR1 is LGHNA and CDR2 is YNFKEQ in the germline V gene. The CDR3 coding sequence is TGTGCCAGCAGCCATGATGGGACAGGGATCTACTATGGCTACACCTTC. Translated: CASSHDGTGIYYGYTF.